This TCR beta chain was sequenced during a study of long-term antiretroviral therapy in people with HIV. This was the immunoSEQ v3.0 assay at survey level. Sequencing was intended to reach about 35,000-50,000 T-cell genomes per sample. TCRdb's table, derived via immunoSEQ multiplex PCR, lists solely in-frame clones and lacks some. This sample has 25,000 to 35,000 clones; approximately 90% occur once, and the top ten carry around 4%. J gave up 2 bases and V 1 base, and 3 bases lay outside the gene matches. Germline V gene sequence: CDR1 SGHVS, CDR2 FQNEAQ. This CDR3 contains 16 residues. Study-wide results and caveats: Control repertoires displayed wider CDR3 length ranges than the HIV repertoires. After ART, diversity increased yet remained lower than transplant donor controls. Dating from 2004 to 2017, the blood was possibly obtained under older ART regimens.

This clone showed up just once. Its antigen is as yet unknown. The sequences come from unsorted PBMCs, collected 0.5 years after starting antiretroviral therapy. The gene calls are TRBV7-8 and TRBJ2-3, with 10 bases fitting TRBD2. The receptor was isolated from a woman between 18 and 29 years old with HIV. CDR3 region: CASSLGLAGDTDTQYF. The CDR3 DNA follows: TGTGCCAGCAGCTTAGGGCTAGCGGGGGACACAGATACGCAGTATTTT.